This TCR beta chain is from a study of shared clonotypes between healthy human individuals. In the study overall: Per-donor plates numbered three CD4 naive, three CD4 memory, two CD8 naive and one CD8 memory.

The ends were cut back, 3 bases at V and 7 bases at J, with 13 bases in the middle. CDR1 is SEHNR, CDR2 FQNEAQ, per germline (reference sequence). The CDR3 length is 13 residues. Overall study results and limits: Only blood underwent sampling, and tissue repertoires likely differ. Estimated richness values were generally larger in naive subsets than in memory subsets. Rarefaction analysis demonstrated incomplete sorted-subset sequencing notwithstanding large depth.

Remarks on this clone: Its target is unknown.

Only in-frame clones appear in the TCRdb table, and some are missing; sequencing was by immunoSEQ multiplex PCR. The profile covers some 1.5 million clones, with about 98% appearing a single time and about 0.42% taken by the ten largest. The chain recombines TRBV7-9 with TRBJ2-7, with D possibly being TRBD2 (6 bases). The receptor's source is a man between 25 and 39 years old in good health. Sequenced material: naive CD4+ T cells sorted from blood. The subset is: CD45RA+ positively selected. CDR3 in DNA: TGTGCCAGCAGCTTTGGGCGCGCGGGGGAGCAGTACTTC. It codes for CASSFGRAGEQYF.